This T cell receptor (beta chain) was captured by sequencing in a study of STAT3 mutations in large granular lymphocyte leukemia. Study-level background: Among longitudinally sequenced T-LGLL patients, roughly half had canonical activating STAT3 mutations detected. Findings and limits, study-wide: In T-cell large granular lymphocyte leukemia, about half of patients showed multiple immunodominant subclonotypes. In several patients, dominant TCR clone burden exceeded STAT3 mutant burden, suggesting STAT3 mutation arose secondarily.

About this clone itself: The antigen is undetermined.

Clones were sequenced by immunoSEQ multiplex PCR, and TCRdb holds only the in-frame ones, with some missing. Of some 15,000 clones in the sample, around 90% are singletons; the top ten hold roughly 9%. Sequencing was performed on peripheral blood mononuclear cells. The clonotype was recovered from a woman between 50 and 59 years old with T-cell large granular lymphocyte leukemia. Some clones in this sample may be carry-over from other donors' samples.

CDR3 protein: CASSLDGGPQHF. The CDR3 coding sequence is TGTGCCAGCAGCTTGGATGGGGGGCCCCAGCATTTT. The V and J genes are TRBV7-2 and TRBJ1-5; D possibly corresponds to TRBD1 (5 bases). This CDR3 region has 12 residues. Germline loops: CDR1 SGHTA, CDR2 FQGNSA. V lost 3 bases and J lost 9, with 9 bases in between.